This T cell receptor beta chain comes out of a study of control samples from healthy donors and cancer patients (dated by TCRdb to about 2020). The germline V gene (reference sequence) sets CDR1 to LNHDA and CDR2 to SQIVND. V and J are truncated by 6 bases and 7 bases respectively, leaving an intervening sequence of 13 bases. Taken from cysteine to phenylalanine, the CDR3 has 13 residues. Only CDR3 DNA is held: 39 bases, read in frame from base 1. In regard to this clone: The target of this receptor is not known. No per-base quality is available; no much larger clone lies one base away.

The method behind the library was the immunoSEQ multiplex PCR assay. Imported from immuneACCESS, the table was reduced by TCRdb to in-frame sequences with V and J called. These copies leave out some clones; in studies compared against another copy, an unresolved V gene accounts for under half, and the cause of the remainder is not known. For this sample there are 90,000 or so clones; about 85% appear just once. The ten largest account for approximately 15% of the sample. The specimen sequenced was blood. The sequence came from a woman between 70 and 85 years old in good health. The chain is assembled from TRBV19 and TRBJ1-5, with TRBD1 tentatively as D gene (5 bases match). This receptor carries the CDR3 CASSPTVTQPQHF. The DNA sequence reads TGTGCCAGTAGCCCGACAGTTACCCAGCCCCAGCATTTT.